This TCR beta chain was sequenced during a study of ipilimumab plus nivolumab after autologous stem cell transplantation. Generated by immunoSEQ multiplex PCR, the TCRdb table keeps only in-frame clones and is missing some. Of 77,000 or so clones in the sample, about 83% were seen once. With regard to this clone: Antigen specificity is unknown.

Study-wide results and caveats: TCR repertoire, Treg phenotype and gut microbiota reportedly support more study of this approach.

The sequence came from a male donor with diffuse large B-cell lymphoma. Sequencing was performed on PBMCs, taken in a trial of ipilimumab plus nivolumab as post-transplant consolidation.

The chain's CDR3 is CASSLGLAGGPEQFF. CDR3 DNA: TGCGCCAGCAGCCTTGGACTAGCGGGGGGGCCCGAGCAGTTCTTC. The chain combines TRBV4-3 with TRBJ2-1; 15 bases match TRBD2. Germline trimming cut 4 bases from V and 10 bases from J; bases unmatched to any gene: 5. The V gene's germline CDR1 is LGHNA and CDR2 YSLEER. The CDR3 contains 15 residues.